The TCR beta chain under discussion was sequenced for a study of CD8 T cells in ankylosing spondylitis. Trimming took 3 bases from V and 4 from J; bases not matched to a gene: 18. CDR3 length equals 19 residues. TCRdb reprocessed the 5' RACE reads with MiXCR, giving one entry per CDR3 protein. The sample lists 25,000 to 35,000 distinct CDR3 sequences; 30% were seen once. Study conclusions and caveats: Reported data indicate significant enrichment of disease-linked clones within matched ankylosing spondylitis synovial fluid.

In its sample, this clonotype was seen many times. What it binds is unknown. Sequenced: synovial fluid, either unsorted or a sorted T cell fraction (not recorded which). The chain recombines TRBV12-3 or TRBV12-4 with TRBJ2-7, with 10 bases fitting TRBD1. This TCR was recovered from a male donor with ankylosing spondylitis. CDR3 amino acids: CASSFWSGVRQGANYEQYF. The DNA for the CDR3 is TGTGCCAGCAGTTTCTGGTCCGGTGTCCGACAGGGGGCGAATTACGAGCAGTACTTC.